The source of this T cell receptor (beta chain) is a study of Ad26.COV2.S vaccination and SARS-CoV-2 variants. Findings and limits, study-wide: Analytic work on TCR breadth and depth might have understated the full extent of total T cell responses.

Germline values: CDR1 SEHNR, CDR2 FQNEAQ (reference sequence). CDR3 length equals 12 residues. V gave up 5 bases and J gave up 5 bases, with 9 bases separating them. Treatment here: around 19 received Ad26.COV2.S at low or high dose, single or two shots; 5 received placebo; per-sample allocation not given. At day 63 after the first vaccine or placebo injection, samples were drawn. TCRdb keeps only in-frame clones here, not all; method: immunoSEQ multiplex PCR. This sample has 300,000 to 500,000 clones, with 70% to 90% found just once. A remark on this clone: Antigen specificity is unknown. Other nucleotide sequences from this sample produce the same CDR3.

The sequences come from peripheral blood, collected in a trial of Ad26.COV2.S vaccine versus placebo. The chain employs TRBV7-9 and TRBJ2-5; possibly TRBD2 for D (5 bases). The clonotype comes from a person between 18 and 60 years old who received the Ad26.COV2.S COVID-19 vaccine or a placebo. The CDR3 coding sequence is TGTGCCAGCAGCCCGTCGGGGGAGACCCAGTACTTC. This encodes CASSPSGETQYF.